The T cell receptor beta chain under discussion was sequenced for a study of shared clonotypes between healthy human individuals. Looked up from germline, CDR1 is LNHDA and CDR2 is SQIVND (reference sequence). V lost 0 bases to trimming and J lost 2 bases; unmatched junction nucleotides: 3. CDR3 size: 15 residues. This clone was observed a single time. Per sorted-subset replicate PCR, input was 200 to 250 ng DNA, representing tens of thousands of T cell genomes. Data came from immunoSEQ multiplex PCR; TCRdb stores just in-frame clones and leaves some out. Altogether more than 2 million clones are present, about 94% being singletons, with the ten largest covering approximately 0.13%.

This TCR was sampled from a man aged 18 to 29 in good health. The V call is TRBV19, the J call TRBJ2-7, with TRBD2 matching 8 bases. The sample taken for sequencing was naive CD4+ T cells sorted from blood. Documented subset: CD45RA+ positively selected. In nucleotides, the CDR3 is TGTGCCAGTAGTATAGATAGCGGGGCTACCTACGAGCAGTACTTC. Translation: CASSIDSGATYEQYF.